The entry that follows covers one T cell receptor (beta chain) sequence. Libraries were prepared by immunoSEQ multiplex PCR; TCRdb keeps only in-frame clonotypes and omits some of them. The table records approximately 17,000 clones, 50% to 65% of them present only once. These data originate in a study of neoadjuvant anti-PD-1 for oral cavity cancer. This CDR3 comprises 18 residues. CDR1 is SGHNT and CDR2 is YYREEE in the germline V gene (reference sequence). The J segment lost 3 bases and the V segment lost 4 bases, leaving 18 bases of the junction unmatched. Source: PBMCs, taken before nivolumab (anti-PD-1) treatment. V and J are TRBV5-4 and TRBJ2-7, with 8 bases aligning to TRBD2. The clonotype was recovered from a person between 35 and 79 years old with oral cavity squamous cell carcinoma. The CDR3 bases are TGTGCCAGCAGCCCTACACCCCTTAGCGGGACCATAGACTACGAGCAGTACTTC. Protein product: CASSPTPLSGTIDYEQYF. The full variable domain, completed using reference TRBV5-4 and TRBJ2-7, is ETGVTQSPTHLIKTRGQQVTLRCSSQSGHNTVSWYQQALGQGPQFIFQYYREEENGRGNFPPRFSGLQFPNYSSELNVNALELDDSALYLCASSPTPLSGTIDYEQYFGPGTRLTVT.